Described below is a single T cell receptor beta chain sequence and its context. TCRdb reworked the 5' RACE reads into one entry per CDR3 protein, no DNA. This listing includes fewer than 550,000 distinct CDR3 sequences. The sample is drawn from a study of monozygotic twins with inflammatory bowel disease. In germline, CDR1 is SGDLS, CDR2 YYNGEE. The CDR3 runs 15 residues. This TCR derives from a human donor with ulcerative colitis or Crohn's disease, or a healthy co-twin of an affected twin (not recorded which). The sequenced sample consisted of blood. The chain uses TRBV9 and TRBJ2-1; TCRdb outputs TRBD2, but without DNA this stays unchecked. CDR3 in amino acids: CASSVGLGLFNEQFF.